This passage covers 18 T cell receptor beta chains from one sample sequenced in a study of blood T cell repertoires in COVID-19. Using immunoSEQ multiplex PCR, the repertoire was profiled, and TCRdb retains in-frame clones only, with some absent. The data contain approximately 360,000 clones, more than 80% of them singletons. Sequenced input: peripheral blood. The receptors shown here come from a man in his forties with acute or convalescent COVID-19.

The genes are TRBV6-6 and TRBJ2-5; TRBD1 is a possible D gene (6 bases). This CDR3 region has 12 residues. The germline gives CDR1 MNHNY, CDR2 SVGAGI (reference sequence). V lost 7 bases and J 0 bases, leaving 6 bases between the germline ends. The CDR3 coding sequence is TGTGCCAGCAACAGGGACCAAGAGACCCAGTACTTC. Its protein product is CASNRDQETQYF.

This chain uses TRBV6-5 with TRBJ2-2, with D maybe TRBD2 (6 bases). The V gene lost 6 bases and the J gene lost 3 bases, with 8 bases spanning the gap. Germline V gives CDR1 MNHEY, CDR2 SVGAGI. CDR3 length: 13 residues. The CDR3 is CASSRGDTGELFF. The CDR3 nucleotides are TGTGCCAGCAGCCGCGGGGACACCGGGGAGCTGTTTTTT.

The chain joins TRBV9 to TRBJ1-2; D call uncertain. V was clipped by 2 bases and J by 2 bases, with 10 bases between them. The CDR3 runs 14 residues. The germline CDR1 and CDR2 sequences are SGDLS and YYNGEE. CDR3 amino acids: CASSVGGVNYGYTF. CDR3 DNA: TGTGCCAGCAGCGTTGGCGGGGTGAACTATGGCTACACCTTC.

This clone was detected only a few times. The rearrangement joins TRBV12-3 or TRBV12-4 to TRBJ1-3; D remains unclear. This CDR3 region has 12 residues. Trimming pared 0 bases from V and 8 bases from J, leaving 5 bases between. The DNA for the CDR3 is TGTGCCAGCAGTTTAGCCGCGGACACCATATATTTT. It codes for CASSLAADTIYF.

This clone was seen a handful of times. The rearrangement uses TRBV10-3 and TRBJ1-1, with D tentatively TRBD1 (5 bases). The CDR3 is 16 residues long. The V end was cut by 6 bases, the J end by 5 bases, with 22 bases between. Germline V lookup: CDR1 ENHRY, CDR2 SYGVKD. The CDR3 DNA reads TGTGCCATCAGCCTTTCCACCTCGTTGCAGGGAACTGAAGCTTTCTTT. Its translation: CAISLSTSLQGTEAFF.

V usage is TRBV5-6 and J usage is TRBJ2-3; D possibly corresponds to TRBD2 (5 bases). Trimming stripped 6 bases from V and 5 bases from J, with 13 bases between. CDR3 length: 13 residues. CDR1 is SGHDT, CDR2 YYEEEE, per germline. DNA for the CDR3: TGTGCCAGCACCCCGGGCCGGGGAGATACGCAGTATTTT. The encoded protein is CASTPGRGDTQYF.

The chain couples TRBV5-4 to TRBJ2-1, with TRBD2 matching 8 bases. V was clipped by 4 bases and J by 7 bases; unmatched bases: 10. Germline V lookup: CDR1 SGHNT, CDR2 YYREEE (reference sequence). The CDR3 spans 15 residues. CDR3 sequence reads: CASSLWGSGTNEQFF. The CDR3 DNA reads TGTGCCAGCAGCCTCTGGGGTAGCGGGACGAATGAGCAGTTCTTC.

J is TRBJ2-1 and V is TRBV28; no clear D gene. Germline V gene data show CDR1 as MDHEN and CDR2 as SYDVKM. V lost 2 bases, J lost 7 bases, and 6 bases lay in between. CDR3 length: 12 residues. CDR3 nucleotide sequence: TGTGCCAGCAGTTTAGCTATAAATGAGCAGTTCTTC. This sequence encodes CASSLAINEQFF.

This chain uses TRBV12-3 or TRBV12-4 with TRBJ2-7; D may be TRBD1 (5 bases). V was clipped by 10 bases and J by 0 bases, with 13 bases between them. This CDR3 has 13 residues. CDR3 nucleotide sequence: TGTGCCATTGTCCCCCAGGGCTCCTACGAGCAGTACTTC. This translates into CAIVPQGSYEQYF.

The chain carries TRBV27 and TRBJ2-5; 15 bases agree with TRBD2. Germline assignment: CDR1 MNHEY and CDR2 SMNVEV (reference sequence). This CDR3 region has 16 residues. V lost 5 bases and J lost 7; bases outside the gene matches: 8. This CDR3 is CASSPRTSGRAGTQYF. The CDR3 nucleotides read TGTGCCAGCAGTCCCCGGACTAGCGGGAGGGCTGGGACCCAGTACTTC.

The chain uses TRBV27 and TRBJ1-1, with a possible D match to TRBD1 (6 bases). Trimming stripped 0 bases from V and 1 base from J, with 9 bases between. Germline CDR1 and CDR2: MNHEY and SMNVEV (reference sequence). CDR3 size: 15 residues. CDR3 sequence: CASSLSGAGNTEAFF. The CDR3 DNA is TGTGCCAGCAGTTTATCGGGGGCGGGGAACACTGAAGCTTTCTTT.

The gene calls are TRBV9 and TRBJ1-6; TRBD1 matches 7 bases. This CDR3 comprises 19 residues. The germline gives CDR1 SGDLS, CDR2 YYNGEE. V was pared by 0 bases and J by 0 bases, with 9 bases of the junction left unmatched. In DNA, the CDR3 is TGTGCCAGCAGCGTAGATGGACAGGTAGAGAGCTCCTATAATTCACCCCTCCACTTT. Its protein product is CASSVDGQVESSYNSPLHF. Complete variable domain (other parts from reference TRBV9 and TRBJ1-6): DSGVTQTPKHLITATGQRVTLRCSPRSGDLSVYWYQQSLDQGLQFLIQYYNGEERAKGNILERFSAQQFPDLHSELNLSSLELGDSALYFCASSVDGQVESSYNSPLHFGNGTRLTVT.

The V gene is TRBV5-1, the J gene TRBJ2-1; TRBD1 is a possible D gene (6 bases). Looked up from germline, CDR1 is SGHRS and CDR2 is YFSETQ. CDR3 length equals 14 residues. V was cut by 2 bases and J by 10 bases, with 16 bases left in between. The CDR3 reads CASSFLTGSGEQFF. CDR3 bases: TGCGCCAGCAGCTTCCTAACAGGGTCGGGGGAGCAGTTCTTC. The variable domain in full, completed from reference TRBV5-1 and TRBJ2-1, reads KAGVTQTPRYLIKTRGQQVTLSCSPISGHRSVSWYQQTPGQGLQFLFEYFSETQRNKGNFPGRFSGRQFSNSRSEMNVSTLELGDSALYLCASSFLTGSGEQFFGPGTRLTVL.

V and J are TRBV5-1 and TRBJ1-6, with 7 bases identical to TRBD1. The CDR3 contains 14 residues. V shed 4 bases and J 11 bases; nucleotides not matched to a gene: 9. Germline V gene lookup returns CDR1 SGHRS and CDR2 YFSETQ. The DNA of the CDR3 is TGCGCCAGCAGCCTCGAGACAGGGTTGACACCCCTCCACTTT. Translated, it gives CASSLETGLTPLHF.

The V gene is TRBV9, the J gene TRBJ1-2; D possibly corresponds to TRBD1 (5 bases). Trimming shortened V by 0 bases and J by 3 bases, and 9 bases separated the two germline ends. In germline, CDR1 is SGDLS, CDR2 YYNGEE. CDR3 size: 14 residues. The CDR3 region is CASSVGQGYYGYTF. As DNA, the CDR3 is TGTGCCAGCAGCGTAGGGCAGGGCTACTATGGCTACACCTTC.

This chain uses TRBV5-6 with TRBJ1-2, with D tentatively TRBD1 (6 bases). Germline CDR1 is SGHDT and CDR2 is YYEEEE. The V and J ends lost 5 bases and 2 bases respectively, with 10 bases between them. This CDR3 contains 13 residues. CDR3 residues: CASSNRENYGYTF. DNA for the CDR3: TGTGCCAGCAGTAACAGGGAAAACTATGGCTACACCTTC.

The rearrangement uses TRBV2 and TRBJ2-4; weak D call: TRBD2 (6 bases). From germline, CDR1 is SNHLY and CDR2 FYNNEI. There are 12 residues in the CDR3. The germline V and J ends were trimmed by 11 bases and 9 bases, with 17 bases remaining between them. The CDR3 DNA is TGTGCCGCCGTCGGGGGAGAAGGCATTCAGTACTTC. Residues: CAAVGGEGIQYF.

The chain uses TRBV27 and TRBJ2-1; TRBD2 matches 11 bases. CDR1 is MNHEY and CDR2 is SMNVEV in the germline V gene (reference sequence). The ends lost 3 bases at V and 6 bases at J; junction bases unmatched: 13. The CDR3 covers 18 residues. The CDR3 DNA reads TGTGCCAGCAGTTTCAGGACTAGCGGGTCCGGGCGGGTCAATGAGCAGTTCTTC. It specifies CASSFRTSGSGRVNEQFF.